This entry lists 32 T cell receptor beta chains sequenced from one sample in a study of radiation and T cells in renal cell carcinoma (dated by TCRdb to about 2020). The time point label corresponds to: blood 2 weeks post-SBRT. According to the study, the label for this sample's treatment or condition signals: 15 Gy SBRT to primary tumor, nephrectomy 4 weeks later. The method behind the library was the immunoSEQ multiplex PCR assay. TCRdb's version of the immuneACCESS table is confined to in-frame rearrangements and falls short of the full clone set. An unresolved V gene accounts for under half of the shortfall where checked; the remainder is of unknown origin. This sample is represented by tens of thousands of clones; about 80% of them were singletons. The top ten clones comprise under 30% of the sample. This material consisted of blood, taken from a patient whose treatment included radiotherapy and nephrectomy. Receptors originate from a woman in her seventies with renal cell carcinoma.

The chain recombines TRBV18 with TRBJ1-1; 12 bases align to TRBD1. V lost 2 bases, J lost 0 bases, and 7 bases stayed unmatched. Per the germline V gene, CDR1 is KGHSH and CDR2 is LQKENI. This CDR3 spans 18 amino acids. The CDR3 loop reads CASSPVGTGGFVNTEAFF. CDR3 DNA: TGTGCCAGCTCACCAGTAGGGACAGGGGGCTTCGTGAACACTGAAGCTTTCTTT.

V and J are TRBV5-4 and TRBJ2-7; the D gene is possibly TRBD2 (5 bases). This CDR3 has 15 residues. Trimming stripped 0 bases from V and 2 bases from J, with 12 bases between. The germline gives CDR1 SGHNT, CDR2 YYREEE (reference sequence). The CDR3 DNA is TGTGCCAGCAGCTTGGCCGGAGGTCGTCCCTACGAGCAGTACTTC. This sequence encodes CASSLAGGRPYEQYF.

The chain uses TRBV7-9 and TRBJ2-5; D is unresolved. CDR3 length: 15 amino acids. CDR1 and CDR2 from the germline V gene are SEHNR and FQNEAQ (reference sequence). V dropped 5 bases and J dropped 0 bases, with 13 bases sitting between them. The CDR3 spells CASSIGRGYQETQYF. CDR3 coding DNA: TGTGCCAGCAGCATAGGAAGAGGTTACCAAGAGACCCAGTACTTC.

CDR3 sequence: CASSEIGGGTDTQYF. DNA for the CDR3: TGTGCCAGCAGTGAAATCGGGGGGGGCACAGATACGCAGTATTTT. J is TRBJ2-3 and V is TRBV6-1; 8 bases match TRBD2. The ends lost 2 bases at V and 1 base at J; junction bases unmatched: 2. Germline loops: CDR1 MNHNS, CDR2 SASEGT. The CDR3 extends over 15 amino acids.

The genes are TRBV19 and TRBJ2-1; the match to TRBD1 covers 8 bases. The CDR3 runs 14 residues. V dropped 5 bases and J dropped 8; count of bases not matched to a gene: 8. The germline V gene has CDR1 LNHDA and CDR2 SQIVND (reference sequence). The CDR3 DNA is TGTGCCAGTAGTGACAGGGGACCCTTACATGAGCAGTTCTTC. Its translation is CASSDRGPLHEQFF.

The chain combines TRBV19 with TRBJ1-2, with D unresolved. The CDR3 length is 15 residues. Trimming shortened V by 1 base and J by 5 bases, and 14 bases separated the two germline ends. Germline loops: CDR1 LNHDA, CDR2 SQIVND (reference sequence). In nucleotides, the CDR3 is TGTGCCAGTAGTATAGCCGGCCCCCCAGCGTATGGCTACACCTTC. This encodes CASSIAGPPAYGYTF.

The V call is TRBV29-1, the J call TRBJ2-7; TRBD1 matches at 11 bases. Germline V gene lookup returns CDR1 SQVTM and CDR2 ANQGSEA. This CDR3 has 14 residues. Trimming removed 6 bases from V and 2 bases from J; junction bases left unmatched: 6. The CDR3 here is CSVEPGQGAYEQYF. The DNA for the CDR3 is TGCAGCGTGGAGCCGGGACAGGGGGCCTACGAGCAGTACTTC.

CDR3 amino acids: CASLRGASDNEQFF. The DNA of the CDR3 is TGTGCCTCCCTTCGAGGGGCCAGCGACAATGAGCAGTTCTTC. The chain is built from TRBV30 and TRBJ2-1; D may correspond to TRBD1 or TRBD2 (5 bases each). Germline lookup yields CDR1 GTSNPN and CDR2 SVGIG (reference sequence). The germline V and J ends were trimmed by 7 bases and 5 bases, with 18 bases remaining between them. The CDR3 consists of 14 residues.

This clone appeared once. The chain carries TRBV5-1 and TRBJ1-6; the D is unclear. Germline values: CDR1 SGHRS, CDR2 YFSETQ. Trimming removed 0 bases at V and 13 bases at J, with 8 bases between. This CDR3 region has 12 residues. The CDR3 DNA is TGCGCCAGCAGCTTGGACGACTATCCCCTCCACTTT. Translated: CASSLDDYPLHF. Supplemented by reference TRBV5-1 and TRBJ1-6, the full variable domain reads KAGVTQTPRYLIKTRGQQVTLSCSPISGHRSVSWYQQTPGQGLQFLFEYFSETQRNKGNFPGRFSGRQFSNSRSEMNVSTLELGDSALYLCASSLDDYPLHFGNGTRLTVT.

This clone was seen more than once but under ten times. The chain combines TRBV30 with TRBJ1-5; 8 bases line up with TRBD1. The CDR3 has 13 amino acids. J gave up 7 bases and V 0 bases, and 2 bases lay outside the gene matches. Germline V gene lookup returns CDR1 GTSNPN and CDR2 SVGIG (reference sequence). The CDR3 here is CAWSVQGVQPQHF. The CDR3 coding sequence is TGTGCCTGGAGTGTACAGGGGGTGCAGCCCCAGCATTTT.

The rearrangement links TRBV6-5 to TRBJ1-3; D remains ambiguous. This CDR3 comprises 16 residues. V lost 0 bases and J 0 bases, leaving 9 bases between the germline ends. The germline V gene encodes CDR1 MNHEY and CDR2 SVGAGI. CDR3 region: CASSYSRLTSGNTIYF. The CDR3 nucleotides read TGTGCCAGCAGTTACTCGAGATTAACCTCTGGAAACACCATATATTTT.

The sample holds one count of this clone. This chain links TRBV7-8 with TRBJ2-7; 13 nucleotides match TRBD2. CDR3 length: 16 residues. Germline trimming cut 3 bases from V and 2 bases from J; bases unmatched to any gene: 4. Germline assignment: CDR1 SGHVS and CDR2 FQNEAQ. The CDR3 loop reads CASSFQLAGGPYEQYF. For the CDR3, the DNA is TGTGCCAGCAGCTTCCAACTAGCGGGAGGGCCCTACGAGCAGTACTTC.

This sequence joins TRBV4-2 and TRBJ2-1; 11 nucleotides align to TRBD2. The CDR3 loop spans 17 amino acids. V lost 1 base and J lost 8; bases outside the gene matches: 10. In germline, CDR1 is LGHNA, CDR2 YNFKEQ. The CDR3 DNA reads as TGTGCCAGCAGCCAAGTATGGCTAGCGGGAGGCCCCGATGAGCAGTTCTTC. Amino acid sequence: CASSQVWLAGGPDEQFF.

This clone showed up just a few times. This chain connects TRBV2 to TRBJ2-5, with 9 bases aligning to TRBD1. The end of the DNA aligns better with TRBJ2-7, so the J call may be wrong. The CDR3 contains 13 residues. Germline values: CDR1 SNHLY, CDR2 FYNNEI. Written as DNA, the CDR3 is TGTGCCAGCAGGCGGACAGGGGAGTACGAGCAGTACTTC. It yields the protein CASRRTGEYEQYF.

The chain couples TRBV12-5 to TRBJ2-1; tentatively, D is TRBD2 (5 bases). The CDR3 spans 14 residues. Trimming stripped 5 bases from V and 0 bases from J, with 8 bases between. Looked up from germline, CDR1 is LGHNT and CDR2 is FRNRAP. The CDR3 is CASGLAFSYNEQFF. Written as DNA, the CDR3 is TGTGCTAGTGGTCTAGCTTTCTCCTACAATGAGCAGTTCTTC.

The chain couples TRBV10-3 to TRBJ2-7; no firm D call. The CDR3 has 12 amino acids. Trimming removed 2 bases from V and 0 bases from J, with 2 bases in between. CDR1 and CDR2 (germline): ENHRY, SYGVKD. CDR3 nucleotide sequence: TGTGCCATCAGTGAGAGCTCCTACGAGCAGTACTTC. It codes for CAISESSYEQYF.

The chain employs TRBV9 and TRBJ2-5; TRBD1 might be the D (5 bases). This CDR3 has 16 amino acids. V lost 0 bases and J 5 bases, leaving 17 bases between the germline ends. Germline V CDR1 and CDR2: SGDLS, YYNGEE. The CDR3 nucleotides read TGTGCCAGCAGCGTAGGCATATACGACAGCCGGGAGACCCAGTACTTC. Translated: CASSVGIYDSRETQYF.

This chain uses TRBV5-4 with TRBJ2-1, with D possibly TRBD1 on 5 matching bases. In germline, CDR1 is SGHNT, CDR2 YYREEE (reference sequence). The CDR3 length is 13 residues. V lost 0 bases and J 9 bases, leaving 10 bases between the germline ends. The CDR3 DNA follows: TGTGCCAGCAGCTTGGAAAGGGGCGGTGAGCAGTTCTTC. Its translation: CASSLERGGEQFF.

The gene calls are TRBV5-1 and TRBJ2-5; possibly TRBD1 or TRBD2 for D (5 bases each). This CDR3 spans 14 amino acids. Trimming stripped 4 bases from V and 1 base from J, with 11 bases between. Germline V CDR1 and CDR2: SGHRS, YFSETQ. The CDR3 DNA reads TGCGCCAGCAGCCAGGGACCGAGCCAAGAGACCCAGTACTTC. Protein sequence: CASSQGPSQETQYF.

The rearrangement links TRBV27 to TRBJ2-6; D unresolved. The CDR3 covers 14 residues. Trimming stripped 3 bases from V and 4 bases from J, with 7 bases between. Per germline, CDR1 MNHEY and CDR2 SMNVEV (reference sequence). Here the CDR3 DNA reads TGTGCCAGCAGTTTCCTAGGGGGGGCCAACGTCCTGACTTTC. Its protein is CASSFLGGANVLTF.

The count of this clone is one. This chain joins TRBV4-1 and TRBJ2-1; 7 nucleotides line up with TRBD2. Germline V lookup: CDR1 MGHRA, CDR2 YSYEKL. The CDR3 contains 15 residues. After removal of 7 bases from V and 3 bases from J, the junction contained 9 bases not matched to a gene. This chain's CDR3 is CASTPGLTIYNEQFF. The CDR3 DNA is TGCGCCAGCACCCCGGGACTAACGATCTACAATGAGCAGTTCTTC.

CDR3 sequence: CASSWETSGASYEQYF. Here the CDR3 DNA reads TGTGCCAGCAGCTGGGAGACTAGCGGGGCTTCCTACGAGCAGTACTTC. This sequence joins TRBV7-8 and TRBJ2-7, with TRBD2 matching 11 bases. The trim removed 4 bases at V and 1 base at J, leaving 6 bases unmatched. This CDR3 contains 16 residues. CDR1 SGHVS and CDR2 FQNEAQ come from the germline V gene.

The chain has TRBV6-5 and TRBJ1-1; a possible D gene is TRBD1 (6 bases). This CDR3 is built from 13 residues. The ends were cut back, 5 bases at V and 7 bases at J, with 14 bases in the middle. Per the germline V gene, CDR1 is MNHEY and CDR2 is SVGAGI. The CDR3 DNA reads TGTGCCAGCAGTCCACGGACAGATTATGAAGCTTTCTTT. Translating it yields CASSPRTDYEAFF.

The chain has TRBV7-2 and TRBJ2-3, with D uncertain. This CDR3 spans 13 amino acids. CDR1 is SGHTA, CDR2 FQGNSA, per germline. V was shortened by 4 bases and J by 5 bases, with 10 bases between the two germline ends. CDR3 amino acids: CASSSLMGDTQYF. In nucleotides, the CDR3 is TGTGCCAGCAGCTCGTTGATGGGAGATACGCAGTATTTT. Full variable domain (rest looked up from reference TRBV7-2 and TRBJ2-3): GAGVSQSPSNKVTEKGKDVELRCDPISGHTALYWYRQSLGQGLEFLIYFQGNSAPDKSGLPSDRFSAERTGGSVSTLTIQRTQQEDSAVYLCASSSLMGDTQYFGPGTRLTVL.

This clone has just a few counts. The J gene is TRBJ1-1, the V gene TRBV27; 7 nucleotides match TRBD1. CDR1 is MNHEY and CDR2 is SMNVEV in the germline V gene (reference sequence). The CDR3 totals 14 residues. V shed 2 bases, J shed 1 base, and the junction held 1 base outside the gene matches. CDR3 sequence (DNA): TGTGCCAGCAGTTTACGACAGGGGAACACTGAAGCTTTCTTT. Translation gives CASSLRQGNTEAFF.

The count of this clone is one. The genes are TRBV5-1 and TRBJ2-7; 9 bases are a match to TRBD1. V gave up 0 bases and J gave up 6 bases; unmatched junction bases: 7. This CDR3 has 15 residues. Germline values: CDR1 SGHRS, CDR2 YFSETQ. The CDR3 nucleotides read TGCGCCAGCAGCTTGGGAGGGACAGGGAGTGGCGAGCAGTACTTC. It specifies CASSLGGTGSGEQYF.

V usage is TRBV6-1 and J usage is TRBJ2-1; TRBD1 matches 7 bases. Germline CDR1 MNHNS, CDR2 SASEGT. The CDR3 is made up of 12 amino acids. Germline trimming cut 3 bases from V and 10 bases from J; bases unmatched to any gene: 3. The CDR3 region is CASSDADREQFF. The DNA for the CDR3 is TGTGCCAGCAGTGACGCGGACAGGGAGCAGTTCTTC.

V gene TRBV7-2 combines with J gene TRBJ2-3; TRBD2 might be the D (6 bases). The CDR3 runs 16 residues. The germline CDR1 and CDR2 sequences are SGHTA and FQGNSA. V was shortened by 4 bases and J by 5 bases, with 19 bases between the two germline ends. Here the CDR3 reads CASSSGRRGIGDTQYF. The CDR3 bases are TGTGCCAGCAGCTCTGGGCGGCGCGGGATCGGAGATACGCAGTATTTT.

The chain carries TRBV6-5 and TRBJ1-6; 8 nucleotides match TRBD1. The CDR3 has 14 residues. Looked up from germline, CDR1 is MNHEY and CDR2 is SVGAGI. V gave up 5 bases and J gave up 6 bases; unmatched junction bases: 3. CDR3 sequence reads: CASSDQGANSPLHF. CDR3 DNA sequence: TGTGCCAGCAGTGACCAGGGGGCTAATTCACCCCTCCACTTT.

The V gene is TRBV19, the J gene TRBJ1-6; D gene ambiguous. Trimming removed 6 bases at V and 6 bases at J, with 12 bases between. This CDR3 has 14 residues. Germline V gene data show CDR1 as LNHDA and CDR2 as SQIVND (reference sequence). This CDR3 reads CASSPSGINSPLHF. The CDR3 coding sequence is TGTGCCAGTAGCCCGTCCGGGATTAATTCACCCCTCCACTTT.

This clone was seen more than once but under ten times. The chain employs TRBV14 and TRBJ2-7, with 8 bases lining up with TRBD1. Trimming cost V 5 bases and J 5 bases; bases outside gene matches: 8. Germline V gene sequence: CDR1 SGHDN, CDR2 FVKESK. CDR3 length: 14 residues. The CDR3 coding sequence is TGTGCCAGCAGCTTACTGGGGACAGGTAACGAGCAGTACTTC. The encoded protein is CASSLLGTGNEQYF.

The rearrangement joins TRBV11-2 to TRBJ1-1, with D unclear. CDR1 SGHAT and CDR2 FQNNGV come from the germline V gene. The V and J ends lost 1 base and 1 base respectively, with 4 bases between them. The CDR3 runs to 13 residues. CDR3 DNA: TGTGCCAGCAGCTTAGCTAGGAACACTGAAGCTTTCTTT. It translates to CASSLARNTEAFF.